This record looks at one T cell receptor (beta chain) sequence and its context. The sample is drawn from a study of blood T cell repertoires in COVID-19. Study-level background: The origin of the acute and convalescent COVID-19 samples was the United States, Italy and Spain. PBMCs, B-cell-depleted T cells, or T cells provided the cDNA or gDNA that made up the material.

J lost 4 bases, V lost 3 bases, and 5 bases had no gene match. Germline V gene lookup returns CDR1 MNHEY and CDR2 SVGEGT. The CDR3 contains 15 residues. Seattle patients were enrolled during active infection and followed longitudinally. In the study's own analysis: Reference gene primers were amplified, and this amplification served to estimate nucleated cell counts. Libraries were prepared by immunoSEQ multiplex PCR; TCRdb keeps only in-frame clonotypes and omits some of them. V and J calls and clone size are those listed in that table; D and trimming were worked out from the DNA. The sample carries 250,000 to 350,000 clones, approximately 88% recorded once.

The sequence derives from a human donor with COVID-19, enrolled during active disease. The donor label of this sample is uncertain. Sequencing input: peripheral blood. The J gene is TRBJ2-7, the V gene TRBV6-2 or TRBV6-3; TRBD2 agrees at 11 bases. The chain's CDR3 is CASSYKLAGAYEQYF. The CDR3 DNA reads TGTGCCAGCAGTTATAAACTAGCGGGAGCGTACGAGCAGTACTTC.